The 2 T cell receptor beta chains below all came from one sample that was sequenced in a study of blood T cell repertoires in COVID-19. Produced via immunoSEQ multiplex PCR; TCRdb's table is partial and in-frame only. The profile shows 87,000 or so clones, 87% of them singletons. What was sequenced was peripheral blood. These receptors came from a woman aged 45-65 years with active or convalescent COVID-19.

This clone was seen more than once but under ten times. This sequence joins TRBV7-3 and TRBJ2-2, with 9 bases fitting TRBD1. The CDR3 totals 16 residues. The germline V gene has CDR1 SGHTA and CDR2 FQGTGA. Trimming took 1 base from V and 4 from J; bases not matched to a gene: 4. Here the CDR3 reads CASSLRGQGFTGELFF. CDR3 DNA: TGTGCCAGCAGCTTAAGGGGACAGGGCTTCACCGGGGAGCTGTTTTTT.

The V gene is TRBV9, the J gene TRBJ2-1; no clear D gene. The CDR3 sequence is 13 residues long. Trimming removed 1 base at V and 5 bases at J, with 7 bases between. Germline assignment: CDR1 SGDLS and CDR2 YYNGEE. CDR3 DNA: TGTGCCAGCAGCGTATTCATCCACAATGAGCAGTTCTTC. Protein product: CASSVFIHNEQFF.